Each of the 12 T cell receptor beta chains below was sequenced from the same sample in a study of CD8 T cells in ankylosing spondylitis (dated by TCRdb to the late 2010s). The method was 5' RACE. The instrument given in TCRdb is Illumina HiSeq 2500. The public reads were reanalyzed by TCRdb: fastp trimming at Q25, MiXCR alignment, in-frame beta chains only. All rows with the same CDR3 protein become a single entry with the most common DNA and genes. Present in this sample are 200,000 or so distinct CDR3 sequences, under 15% of which were seen just once. Approximately 11% of the sample rests with the top ten. Sequencing input: blood, either unsorted or a sorted T cell fraction (not recorded which). These receptor sequences come from a female donor with ankylosing spondylitis or in good health (not recorded which).

This clonotype has ten or more counts. This chain connects TRBV29-1 to TRBJ1-1; the D is unclear. Germline V gene lookup returns CDR1 SQVTM and CDR2 ANQGSEA. There are 11 residues in the CDR3. V was pared by 4 bases and J by 9 bases, with 12 bases between. CDR3 loop: CSVALTPKAFF. The CDR3 nucleotides read TGCAGCGTTGCTCTCACCCCTAAAGCTTTCTTT.

V usage is TRBV19 and J usage is TRBJ1-2; 9 bases line up with TRBD1. This CDR3 spans 14 amino acids. The germline CDR1 and CDR2 sequences are LNHDA and SQIVND (reference sequence). V trimming: 7 bases; J trimming: 4 bases; junction bases outside the gene matches: 7. The CDR3 spells CASNEQGAGYGYTF. The CDR3 region has the DNA TGTGCCAGTAACGAACAGGGGGCAGGCTATGGCTACACCTTC.

This clonotype appeared many times. The chain uses TRBV20-1 and TRBJ2-1, with 11 bases lining up with TRBD2. CDR1 is DFQATT and CDR2 is SNEGSKA in the germline V gene (reference sequence). The CDR3 is made up of 18 amino acids. The CDR3 coding sequence is TGCAGCCTACTCGACCGTAGCGGGAGGGCCGTGGGTCAAAATGAGCAGTTCTTC. The encoded protein is CSLLDRSGRAVGQNEQFF.

This clonotype was observed many times. J is TRBJ2-2 and V is TRBV5-1; D possibly matches TRBD1 or TRBD2 (5 bases each). Trimming pared 5 bases from V and 1 base from J, leaving 12 bases between. The CDR3 is 15 amino acids. The V gene's germline CDR1 is SGHRS and CDR2 YFSETQ. This CDR3 is CASRPGTLNTGELFF. CDR3 DNA: TGCGCCAGCAGACCCGGGACCCTGAACACCGGGGAGCTGTTTTTT. The full variable domain, in which reference TRBV5-1 and TRBJ2-2 provide the parts outside the CDR3, is KAGVTQTPRYLIKTRGQQVTLSCSPISGHRSVSWYQQTPGQGLQFLFEYFSETQRNKGNFPGRFSGRQFSNSRSEMNVSTLELGDSALYLCASRPGTLNTGELFFGEGSRLTVL.

The gene calls are TRBV30 and TRBJ1-2; unclear D gene. The CDR3 covers 11 residues. Trimming stripped 4 bases from V and 0 bases from J, with 3 bases between. Germline CDR1 GTSNPN, CDR2 SVGIG (reference sequence). Here the CDR3 DNA reads TGTGCCTGGAAGGCTAACTATGGCTACACCTTC. Protein: CAWKANYGYTF.

This clonotype was observed at least ten times. The chain has TRBV7-9 and TRBJ2-4; D not resolved. Germline values: CDR1 SEHNR, CDR2 FQNEAQ (reference sequence). The V and J ends lost 1 base and 0 bases respectively, with 10 bases between them. CDR3 length: 16 residues. CDR3 in amino acids: CASSLEGVGAKNIQYF. DNA for the CDR3: TGTGCCAGCAGCTTAGAAGGTGTTGGAGCCAAAAACATTCAGTACTTC.

This chain uses TRBV19 with TRBJ2-7; 7 nucleotides line up with TRBD1. Looked up from germline, CDR1 is LNHDA and CDR2 is SQIVND (reference sequence). This CDR3 is built from 16 residues. Germline trimming cut 6 bases from V and 2 bases from J; bases unmatched to any gene: 13. This chain's CDR3 is CASSYHPGQSTYEQYF. The DNA of the CDR3 is TGTGCCAGTAGCTATCACCCGGGACAGTCGACCTACGAGCAGTACTTC.

V usage is TRBV11-3 and J usage is TRBJ2-5; 7 bases are shared with TRBD1. Germline CDR1 is SGHNT and CDR2 is YENEEA. The ends lost 4 bases at V and 5 bases at J; junction bases unmatched: 7. CDR3 length: 14 amino acids. The CDR3 sequence is CASSWTGVVETQYF. The CDR3 nucleotides are TGTGCCAGCAGCTGGACAGGAGTAGTTGAGACCCAGTACTTC.

This clonotype was found many times. V usage is TRBV7-2 and J usage is TRBJ2-1; D gene uncertain. The CDR3 runs to 13 residues. Germline V CDR1 and CDR2: SGHTA, FQGNSA. Trimming cost V 1 base and J 6 bases, with 7 bases left between them. CDR3 sequence reads: CASSLVPPNEQFF. In nucleotides, the CDR3 is TGTGCCAGCAGCTTAGTACCCCCCAATGAGCAGTTCTTC.

Regarding this clonotype: Since a much larger clone is just one base distant, this may be a read error. The chain employs TRBV5-1 and TRBJ2-2; the D gene is possibly TRBD2 (6 bases). This CDR3 is 16 amino acids long. Germline CDR1 reads SGHRS; CDR2 reads YFSETQ. The CDR3 coding sequence is TGCGTCAGCAGCTTGGGACTTCTCCTTGAAACCGGGGAGCTGTTTTTT. The encoded protein is CVSSLGLLLETGELFF.

This clonotype was picked up many times. The chain carries TRBV20-1 and TRBJ2-4; no reliable D call. V lost 6 bases and J 5 bases, leaving 20 bases between the germline ends. This CDR3 has 15 residues. In germline, CDR1 is DFQATT, CDR2 SNEGSKA (reference sequence). CDR3 in DNA: TGCAGTGCCAGTACAGATATCACTTCCCAAAACATTCAGTACTTC. Its translation is CSASTDITSQNIQYF.

The genes are TRBV5-5 and TRBJ1-1, with TRBD1 matching 7 bases. The trim removed 5 bases at V and 1 base at J, leaving 5 bases unmatched. Germline V gene sequence: CDR1 SGHKS, CDR2 YYEKEE (reference sequence). This CDR3 has 14 amino acids. For the CDR3, the DNA is TGTGCCAGCAGGACAGGGAATAAGAACACTGAAGCTTTCTTT. It yields the protein CASRTGNKNTEAFF.